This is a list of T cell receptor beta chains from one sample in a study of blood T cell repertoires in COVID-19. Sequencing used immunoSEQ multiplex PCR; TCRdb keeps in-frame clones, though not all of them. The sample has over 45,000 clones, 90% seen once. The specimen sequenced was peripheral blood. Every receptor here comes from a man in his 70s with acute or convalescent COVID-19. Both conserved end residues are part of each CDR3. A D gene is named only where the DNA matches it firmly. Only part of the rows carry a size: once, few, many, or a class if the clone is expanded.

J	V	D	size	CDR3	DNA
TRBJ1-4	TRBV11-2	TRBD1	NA	CASSQRTGLTWEEKLFF	TGTGCCAGCAGCCAAAGGACAGGGCTCACTTGGGAGGAAAAACTGTTTTTT
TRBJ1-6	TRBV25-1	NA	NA	CASSEERSPYNSPLHF	TGTGCCAGCAGTGAGGAGCGCTCTCCCTATAATTCACCCCTCCACTTT
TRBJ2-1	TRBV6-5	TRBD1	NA	CASSYSQPGQGQFF	TGTGCCAGCAGTTACTCGCAACCGGGACAGGGCCAGTTCTTC
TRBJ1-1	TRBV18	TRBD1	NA	CASSQGQGAVEAFF	TGTGCCAGCTCGCAAGGACAGGGGGCGGTTGAAGCTTTCTTT
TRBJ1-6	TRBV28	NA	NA	CASSTGTNNSPLHF	TGTGCCAGCAGCACCGGGACAAATAATTCACCCCTCCACTTT
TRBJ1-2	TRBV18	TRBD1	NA	CASSPTGTNYGYTF	TGTGCCAGCTCACCGACAGGGACTAACTATGGCTACACCTTC
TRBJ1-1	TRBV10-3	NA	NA	CAISRADGSGEAFF	TGTGCCATCAGTCGGGCCGACGGGAGCGGTGAAGCTTTCTTT
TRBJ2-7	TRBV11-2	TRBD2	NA	CASSIAGTSYEQYF	TGTGCCAGCAGCATTGCCGGGACTAGCTACGAGCAGTACTTC
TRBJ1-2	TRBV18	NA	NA	CASSPVEFSYGYTF	TGTGCCAGCTCACCAGTGGAGTTTAGCTATGGCTACACCTTC
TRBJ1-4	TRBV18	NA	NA	CASSRGSDEKLFF	TGTGCCAGCTCCCGGGGATCCGATGAAAAACTGTTTTTT
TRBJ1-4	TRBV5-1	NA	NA	CASSLIANEKLFF	TGCGCCAGCAGCTTGATAGCTAATGAAAAACTGTTTTTT
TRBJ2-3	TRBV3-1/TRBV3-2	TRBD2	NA	CASSHLRSGGDSSTDTQYF	TGTGCCAGCAGCCATCTCCGTAGCGGGGGGGATTCTAGCACAGATACGCAGTATTTT
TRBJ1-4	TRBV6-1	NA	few	CASSELGRVNEKLFF	TGTGCCAGCAGTGAATTGGGGCGTGTTAATGAAAAACTGTTTTTT
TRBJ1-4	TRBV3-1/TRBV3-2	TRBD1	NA	CASSRGQGNEKLFF	TGTGCCAGCAGCCGGGGACAGGGTAATGAAAAACTGTTTTTT
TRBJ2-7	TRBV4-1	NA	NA	CASSQGPGYEQYF	TGCGCCAGCAGCCAAGGGCCGGGGTACGAGCAGTACTTC
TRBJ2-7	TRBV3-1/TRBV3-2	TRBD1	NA	CASSTGTGRYEQYF	TGTGCCAGCAGCACCGGGACAGGGCGCTACGAGCAGTACTTC
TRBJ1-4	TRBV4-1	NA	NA	CASSPDGGPGEKLFF	TGCGCCAGCAGCCCGGACGGGGGGCCCGGTGAAAAACTGTTTTTT
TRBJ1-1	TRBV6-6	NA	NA	CASSPAGWVEAFF	TGTGCCAGCAGCCCCGCAGGGTGGGTTGAAGCTTTCTTT
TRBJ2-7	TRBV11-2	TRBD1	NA	CASSTNGQVISYEQYF	TGTGCCAGCAGCACCAACGGACAGGTAATCTCCTACGAGCAGTACTTC
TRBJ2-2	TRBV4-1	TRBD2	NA	CASSQLGLVDTGELFF	TGCGCCAGCAGCCAACTGGGACTAGTTGACACCGGGGAGCTGTTTTTT
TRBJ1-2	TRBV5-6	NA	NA	CASSLFTGTNYGYTF	TGTGCCAGCAGCTTGTTCACAGGGACTAACTATGGCTACACCTTC
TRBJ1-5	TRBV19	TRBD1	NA	CASTRTGTNQPQHF	TGTGCCAGTACACGGACAGGGACCAATCAGCCCCAGCATTTT
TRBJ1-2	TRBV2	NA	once	CASSEQGSGYTF	TGTGCCAGCAGTGAGCAGGGGTCCGGCTACACCTTC
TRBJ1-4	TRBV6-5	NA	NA	CASRVTALSEKLFF	TGTGCCAGCAGGGTGACAGCTCTATCTGAAAAACTGTTTTTT
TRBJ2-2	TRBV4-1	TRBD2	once	CASSPHGGGNTGELFF	TGCGCCAGCAGCCCCCATGGCGGGGGGAACACCGGGGAGCTGTTTTTT
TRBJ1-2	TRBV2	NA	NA	CASSIAGGGDGYTF	TGTGCCAGCAGTATCGCCGGGGGTGGTGATGGCTACACCTTC
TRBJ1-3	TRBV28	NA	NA	CASRRQAPSGNTIYF	TGTGCCAGCAGGAGACAGGCGCCCTCTGGAAACACCATATATTTT
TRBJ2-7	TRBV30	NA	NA	CAWRPRGGAYEQYF	TGTGCCTGGAGACCTCGAGGCGGGGCCTACGAGCAGTACTTC
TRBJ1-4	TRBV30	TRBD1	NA	CALGQGRANEKLFF	TGTGCCTTGGGACAGGGTCGGGCTAATGAAAAACTGTTTTTT
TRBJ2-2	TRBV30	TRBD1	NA	CAWTLDRVGTGELFF	TGTGCCTGGACCTTGGACAGGGTTGGTACCGGGGAGCTGTTTTTT
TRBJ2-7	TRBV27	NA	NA	CASSLGSPYEQYF	TGTGCCAGCAGCCTAGGTAGCCCCTACGAGCAGTACTTC
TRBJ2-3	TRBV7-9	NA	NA	CASRLGVGGVRTDTQYF	TGTGCCAGCAGGCTGGGGGTCGGCGGGGTTCGTACAGATACGCAGTATTTT
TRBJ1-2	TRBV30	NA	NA	CAWSVLPGPQGYGYTF	TGTGCCTGGAGTGTACTGCCAGGCCCCCAGGGCTATGGCTACACCTTC
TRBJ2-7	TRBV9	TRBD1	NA	CASSSGTGGLYEQYF	TGTGCCAGCAGCTCCGGGACAGGGGGCCTCTACGAGCAGTACTTC
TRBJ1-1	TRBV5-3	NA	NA	CARSLLRNTEAFF	TGTGCCAGAAGCTTGCTGAGGAACACTGAAGCTTTCTTT
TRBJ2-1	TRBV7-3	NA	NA	CASSFFGKSYNEQFF	TGTGCCAGCAGCTTCTTCGGGAAAAGCTACAATGAGCAGTTCTTC
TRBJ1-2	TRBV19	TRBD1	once	CASSGRGPFYGYTF	TGTGCCAGTAGTGGCAGGGGGCCCTTCTATGGCTACACCTTC
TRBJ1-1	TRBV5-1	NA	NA	CASSPGVNTEAFF	TGCGCCAGCAGCCCAGGGGTGAACACTGAAGCTTTCTTT
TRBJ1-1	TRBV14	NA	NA	CASSLLDGRGTEAFF	TGTGCCAGCAGCCTCCTCGACGGCCGAGGGACTGAAGCTTTCTTT
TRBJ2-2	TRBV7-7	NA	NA	CASSLGSVSGELFF	TGTGCTAGCAGCTTAGGGTCTGTGAGCGGGGAGCTGTTTTTT
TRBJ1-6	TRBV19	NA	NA	CASSISAGLNSPLHF	TGTGCCAGTAGTATATCGGCAGGGCTTAATTCACCCCTCCACTTT
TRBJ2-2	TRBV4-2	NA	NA	CASSQGSVRGTGELFF	TGTGCCAGCAGCCAGGGCTCCGTGCGGGGAACCGGGGAGCTGTTTTTT
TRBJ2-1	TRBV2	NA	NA	CASRDTGDEQFF	TGTGCCAGCAGAGATACAGGCGATGAGCAGTTCTTC
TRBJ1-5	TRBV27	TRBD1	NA	CASSLRGTDNQPQHF	TGTGCCAGCAGTCTCCGTGGGACAGACAATCAGCCCCAGCATTTT
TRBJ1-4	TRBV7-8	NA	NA	CASSLRGLTNEKLFF	TGTGCCAGCAGCTTGCGAGGATTAACTAATGAAAAACTGTTTTTT
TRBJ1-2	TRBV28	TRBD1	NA	CASSSGRGRGLYGYTF	TGTGCCAGCAGTTCAGGGCGGGGTAGGGGGCTTTATGGCTACACCTTC
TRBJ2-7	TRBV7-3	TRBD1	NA	CASSLGGTGDEQYF	TGTGCCAGCAGCTTAGGGGGGACAGGGGACGAGCAGTACTTC
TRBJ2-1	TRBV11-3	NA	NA	CASSSRWEDNEQFF	TGTGCCAGCAGTTCCCGGTGGGAGGACAATGAGCAGTTCTTC
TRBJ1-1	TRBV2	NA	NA	CASSDAGVAFF	TGTGCCAGCAGTGATGCAGGGGTGGCTTTCTTT
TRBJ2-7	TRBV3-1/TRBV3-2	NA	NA	CASSQAAGVNEQYF	TGTGCCAGCAGCCAAGCCGCAGGGGTAAACGAGCAGTACTTC
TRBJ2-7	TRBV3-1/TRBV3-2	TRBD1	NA	CASSQLGDRYTYEQYF	TGTGCCAGCAGCCAGCTAGGGGACAGATATACCTACGAGCAGTACTTC